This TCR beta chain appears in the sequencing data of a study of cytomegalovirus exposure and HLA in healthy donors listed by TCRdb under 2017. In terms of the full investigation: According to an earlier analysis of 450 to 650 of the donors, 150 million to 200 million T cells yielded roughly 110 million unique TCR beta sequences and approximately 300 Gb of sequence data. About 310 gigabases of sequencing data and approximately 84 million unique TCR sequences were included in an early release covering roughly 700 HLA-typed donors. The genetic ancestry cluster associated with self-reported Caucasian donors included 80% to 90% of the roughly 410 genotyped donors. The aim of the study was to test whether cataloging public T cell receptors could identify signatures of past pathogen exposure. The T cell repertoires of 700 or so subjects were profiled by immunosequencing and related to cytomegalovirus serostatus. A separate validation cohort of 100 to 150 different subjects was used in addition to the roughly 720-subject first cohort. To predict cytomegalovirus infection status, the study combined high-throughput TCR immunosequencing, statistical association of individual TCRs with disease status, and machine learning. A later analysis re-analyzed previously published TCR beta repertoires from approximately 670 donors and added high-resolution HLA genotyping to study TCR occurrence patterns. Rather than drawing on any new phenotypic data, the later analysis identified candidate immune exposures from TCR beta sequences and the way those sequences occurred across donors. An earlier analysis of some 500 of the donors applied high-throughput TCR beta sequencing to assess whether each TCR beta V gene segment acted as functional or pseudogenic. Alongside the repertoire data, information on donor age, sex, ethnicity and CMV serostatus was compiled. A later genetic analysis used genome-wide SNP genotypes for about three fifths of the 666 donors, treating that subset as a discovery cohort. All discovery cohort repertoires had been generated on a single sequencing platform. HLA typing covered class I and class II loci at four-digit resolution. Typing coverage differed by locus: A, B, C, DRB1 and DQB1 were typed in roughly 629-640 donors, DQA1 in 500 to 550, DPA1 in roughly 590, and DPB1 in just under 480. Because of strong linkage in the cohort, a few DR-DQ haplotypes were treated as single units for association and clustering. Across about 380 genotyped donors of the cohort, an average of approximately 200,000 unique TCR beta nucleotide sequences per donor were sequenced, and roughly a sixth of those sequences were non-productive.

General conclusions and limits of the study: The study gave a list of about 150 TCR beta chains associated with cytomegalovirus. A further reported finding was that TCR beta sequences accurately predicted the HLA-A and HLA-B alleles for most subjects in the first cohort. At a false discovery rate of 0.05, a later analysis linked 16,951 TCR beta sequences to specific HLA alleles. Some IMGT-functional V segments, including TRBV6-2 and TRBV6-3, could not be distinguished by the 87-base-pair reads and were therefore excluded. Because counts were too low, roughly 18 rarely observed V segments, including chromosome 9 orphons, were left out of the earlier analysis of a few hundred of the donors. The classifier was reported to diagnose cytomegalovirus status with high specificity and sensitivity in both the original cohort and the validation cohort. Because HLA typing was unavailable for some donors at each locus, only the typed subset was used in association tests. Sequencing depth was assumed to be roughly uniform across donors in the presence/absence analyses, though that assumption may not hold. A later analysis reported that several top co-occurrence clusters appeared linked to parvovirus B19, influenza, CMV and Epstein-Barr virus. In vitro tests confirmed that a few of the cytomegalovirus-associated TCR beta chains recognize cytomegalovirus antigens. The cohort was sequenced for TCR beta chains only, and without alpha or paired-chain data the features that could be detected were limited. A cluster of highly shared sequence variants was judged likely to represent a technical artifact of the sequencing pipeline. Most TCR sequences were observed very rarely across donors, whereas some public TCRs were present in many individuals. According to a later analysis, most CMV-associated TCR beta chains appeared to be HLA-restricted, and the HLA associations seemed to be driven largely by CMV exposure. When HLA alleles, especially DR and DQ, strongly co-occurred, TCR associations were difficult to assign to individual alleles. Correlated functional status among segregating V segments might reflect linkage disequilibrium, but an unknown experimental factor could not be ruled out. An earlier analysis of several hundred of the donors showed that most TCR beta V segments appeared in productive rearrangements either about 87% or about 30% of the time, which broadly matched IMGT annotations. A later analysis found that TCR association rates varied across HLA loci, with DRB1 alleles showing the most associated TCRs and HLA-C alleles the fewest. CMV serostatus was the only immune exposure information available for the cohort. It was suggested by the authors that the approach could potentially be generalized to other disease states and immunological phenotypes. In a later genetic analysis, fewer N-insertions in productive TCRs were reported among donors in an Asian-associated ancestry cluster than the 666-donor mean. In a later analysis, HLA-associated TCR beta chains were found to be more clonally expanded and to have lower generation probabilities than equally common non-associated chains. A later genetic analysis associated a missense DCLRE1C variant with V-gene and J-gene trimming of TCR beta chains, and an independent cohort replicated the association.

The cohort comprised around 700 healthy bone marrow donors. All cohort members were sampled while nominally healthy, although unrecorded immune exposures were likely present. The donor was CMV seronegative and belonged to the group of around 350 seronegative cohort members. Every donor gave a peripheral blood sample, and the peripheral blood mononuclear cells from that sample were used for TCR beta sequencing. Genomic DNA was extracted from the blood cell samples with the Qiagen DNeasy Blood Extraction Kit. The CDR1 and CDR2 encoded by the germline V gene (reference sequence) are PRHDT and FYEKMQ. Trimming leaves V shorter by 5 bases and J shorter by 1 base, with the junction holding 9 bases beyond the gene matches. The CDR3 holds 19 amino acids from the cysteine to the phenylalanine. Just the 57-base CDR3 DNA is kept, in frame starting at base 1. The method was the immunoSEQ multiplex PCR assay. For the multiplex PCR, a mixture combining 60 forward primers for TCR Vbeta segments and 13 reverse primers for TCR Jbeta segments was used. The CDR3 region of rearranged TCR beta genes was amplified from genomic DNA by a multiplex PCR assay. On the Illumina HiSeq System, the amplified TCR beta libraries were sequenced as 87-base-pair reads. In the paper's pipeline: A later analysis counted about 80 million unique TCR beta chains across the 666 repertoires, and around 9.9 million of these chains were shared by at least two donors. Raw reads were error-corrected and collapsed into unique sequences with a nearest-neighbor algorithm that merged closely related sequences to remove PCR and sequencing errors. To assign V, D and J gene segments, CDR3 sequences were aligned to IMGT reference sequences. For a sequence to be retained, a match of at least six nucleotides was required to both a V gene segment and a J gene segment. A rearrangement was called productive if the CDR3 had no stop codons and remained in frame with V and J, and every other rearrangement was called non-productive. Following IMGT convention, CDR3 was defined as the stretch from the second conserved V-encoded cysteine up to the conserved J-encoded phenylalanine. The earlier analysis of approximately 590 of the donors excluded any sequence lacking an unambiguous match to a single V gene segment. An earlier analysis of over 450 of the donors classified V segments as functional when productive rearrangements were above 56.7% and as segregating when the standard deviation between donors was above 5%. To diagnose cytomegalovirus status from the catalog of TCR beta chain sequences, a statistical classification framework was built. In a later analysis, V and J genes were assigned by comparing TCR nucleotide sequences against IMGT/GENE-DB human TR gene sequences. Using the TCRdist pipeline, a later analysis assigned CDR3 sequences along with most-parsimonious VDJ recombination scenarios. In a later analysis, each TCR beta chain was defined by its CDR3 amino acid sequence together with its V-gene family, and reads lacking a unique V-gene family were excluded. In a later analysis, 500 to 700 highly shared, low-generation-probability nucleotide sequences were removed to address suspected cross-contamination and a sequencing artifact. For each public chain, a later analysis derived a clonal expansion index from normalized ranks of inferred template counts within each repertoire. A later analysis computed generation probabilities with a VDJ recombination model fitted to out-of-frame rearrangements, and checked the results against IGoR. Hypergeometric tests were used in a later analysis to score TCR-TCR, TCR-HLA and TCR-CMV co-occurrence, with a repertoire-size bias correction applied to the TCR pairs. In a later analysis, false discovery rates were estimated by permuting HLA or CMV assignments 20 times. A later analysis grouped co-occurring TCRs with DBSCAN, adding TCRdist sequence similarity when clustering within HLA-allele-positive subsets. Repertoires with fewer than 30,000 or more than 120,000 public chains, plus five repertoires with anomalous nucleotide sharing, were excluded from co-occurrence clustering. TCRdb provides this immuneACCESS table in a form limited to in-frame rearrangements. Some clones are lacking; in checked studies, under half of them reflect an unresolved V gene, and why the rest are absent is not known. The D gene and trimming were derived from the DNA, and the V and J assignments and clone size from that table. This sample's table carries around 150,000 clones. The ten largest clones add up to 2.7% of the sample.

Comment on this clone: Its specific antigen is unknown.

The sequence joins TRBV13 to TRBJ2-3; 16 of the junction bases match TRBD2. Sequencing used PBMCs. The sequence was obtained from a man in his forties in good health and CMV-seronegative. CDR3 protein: CASSRGGLAGGPRTDTQYF. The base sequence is TGTGCCAGCAGCAGAGGGGGACTAGCGGGGGGGCCTCGCACAGATACGCAGTATTTT.